This T cell receptor beta chain is drawn from a study of neurological immune-mediated disorders. About the study: Secondary progressive disease was present in 3, and relapsing-remitting disease in some 30, of the roughly 35 multiple sclerosis patients.

The CDR3 extends over 14 amino acids. CDR1 and CDR2 (germline): DFQATT, SNEGSKA (reference sequence). Trimming left V 3 bases short and J 0 bases short, with 12 bases between. Synthesis of cDNA was carried out by template-switch 5'RACE. The reaction used 10-nucleotide random UMIs. From 15-18 subjects, each sequencing run yielded over 170 million TCR-beta sequences. One entry per CDR3 protein results from TCRdb running MiXCR on the 5' RACE reads. The data hold 130,000 or so distinct CDR3 sequences, with more than 2.5% observed a single time. The unsorted libraries were made from 2 million PBMCs kept at -80 C. This clonotype was counted ten times or more.

The sequenced sample consisted of PBMCs. The source is a woman aged 30 to 39 with multiple sclerosis. J is TRBJ2-7 and V is TRBV20-1; D may correspond to TRBD1 or TRBD2 (5 bases each). CDR3 coding DNA: TGCAGTGCTAGTCGGGACCGTATCTCCTACGAGCAGTACTTC. It codes for CSASRDRISYEQYF.